Listed below are T cell receptor beta chains from one sample, sequenced in a study of identical twins. TCRdb recomputed calls from the 5' RACE reads with MiXCR, one row per CDR3 protein. This table holds hundreds of thousands of distinct CDR3 sequences, roughly 6.6% found once. This sample also appeared in a second study, on yellow fever vaccine responses in identical twins.

The sample was PBMCs. The receptors come from a woman aged 18-29 years in good health. CDR3s include the opening cysteine and the closing phenylalanine or tryptophan. A D gene is named only where the DNA matches it firmly. Clone size is given for some rows only: seen once, a few or many times, or a class if the clone is expanded.

d_gene: NA
j_gene: TRBJ2-3
v_gene: TRBV12-3/TRBV12-4
len: 15
abundance: many
CDR3nt: TGTGCCAGCAGGCGGCAGGGGCGAAACACAGATACGCAGTATTTT
CDR3aa: CASRRQGRNTDTQYF

d_gene: TRBD2
j_gene: TRBJ2-1
v_gene: TRBV6-1
len: 15
abundance: NA
CDR3nt: TGTGCCAGCAGCCCCCGTAGCGGGAGGCTCAATGAGCAGTTCTTC
CDR3aa: CASSPRSGRLNEQFF

d_gene: TRBD1
j_gene: TRBJ1-2
v_gene: TRBV20-1
len: 14
abundance: many
CDR3nt: TGCAGTGCCCGTCCCGGGACAGGGTTTTCGGGCTACACCTTC
CDR3aa: CSARPGTGFSGYTF

d_gene: TRBD1
j_gene: TRBJ1-4
v_gene: TRBV27
len: 16
abundance: NA
CDR3nt: TGTGCCAGCAGGGGCTCCAGGACAGGAGCGGAAGAAAAACTGTTTTTT
CDR3aa: CASRGSRTGAEEKLFF

d_gene: NA
j_gene: TRBJ2-1
v_gene: TRBV29-1
len: 12
abundance: many
CDR3nt: TGCAGCGCCACGATGGGGTTCTATGAGCAGTTCTTC
CDR3aa: CSATMGFYEQFF

d_gene: TRBD2
j_gene: TRBJ2-3
v_gene: TRBV6-5
len: 19
abundance: few
CDR3nt: TGTGCCAGCAGTTACTCAAGGCTAGCGGGGGGCAGAGTGGATGATACGCAGTATTTT
CDR3aa: CASSYSRLAGGRVDDTQYF

d_gene: NA
j_gene: TRBJ2-4
v_gene: TRBV7-2
len: 17
abundance: NA
CDR3nt: TGTGCCAGCACCAGACCCGGGAACCCTCTAGCCAAAAACATTCAGTACTTC
CDR3aa: CASTRPGNPLAKNIQYF

d_gene: TRBD1
j_gene: TRBJ1-2
v_gene: TRBV5-1
len: 15
abundance: few
CDR3nt: TGCGCCAGCAGCATGGGGACAGGGGAGTTCTATGGCTACACCTTC
CDR3aa: CASSMGTGEFYGYTF

d_gene: NA
j_gene: TRBJ1-1
v_gene: TRBV20-1
len: 11
abundance: NA
CDR3nt: TGCAGTGCTCCCAGGGCTGTTGAAGCTTTCTTT
CDR3aa: CSAPRAVEAFF

d_gene: TRBD1
j_gene: TRBJ2-3
v_gene: TRBV24-1
len: 18
abundance: NA
CDR3nt: TGTGCCACCAGTCCTCGACAGGGGCTCGGGCCCAGCACAGATACGCAGTATTTT
CDR3aa: CATSPRQGLGPSTDTQYF

d_gene: NA
j_gene: TRBJ2-5
v_gene: TRBV11-3
len: 16
abundance: few
CDR3nt: TGTGCCAGCAGCTTAGATACTGGCAGGGGTAGAGAGACCCAGTACTTC
CDR3aa: CASSLDTGRGRETQYF

d_gene: NA
j_gene: TRBJ2-1
v_gene: TRBV13
len: 16
abundance: NA
CDR3nt: TGTGCCAGCAGCTGGTCCCTAGTAAACCGCTACAATGAGCAGTTCTTC
CDR3aa: CASSWSLVNRYNEQFF

d_gene: TRBD1
j_gene: TRBJ2-3
v_gene: TRBV10-1
len: 15
abundance: few
CDR3nt: TGCGCCAGCAGTGAACCGGGACAGGGTCATGATACGCAGTATTTT
CDR3aa: CASSEPGQGHDTQYF

d_gene: NA
j_gene: TRBJ2-3
v_gene: TRBV5-1
len: 16
abundance: NA
CDR3nt: TGCGCCAGCGCTAAAGAACAGGGTTCTAGCACAGATACGCAGTATTTT
CDR3aa: CASAKEQGSSTDTQYF

d_gene: TRBD1
j_gene: TRBJ2-1
v_gene: TRBV5-1
len: 16
abundance: few
CDR3nt: TGCGCCAGCAGCTTGGAAGGGACAGGGGGTCTTGGTGAGCAGTTCTTC
CDR3aa: CASSLEGTGGLGEQFF

d_gene: NA
j_gene: TRBJ1-1
v_gene: TRBV5-1
len: 19
abundance: few
CDR3nt: TGCGCCAGCAGCCTATTTCCCTATATGACCCGGGGACCGCACACTGAAGCTTTCTTT
CDR3aa: CASSLFPYMTRGPHTEAFF

d_gene: NA
j_gene: TRBJ2-7
v_gene: TRBV12-3/TRBV12-4
len: 13
abundance: many
CDR3nt: TGTGCCAGCAGTCGGGCAGGGCCCTACGAGCAGTACTTC
CDR3aa: CASSRAGPYEQYF

d_gene: NA
j_gene: TRBJ1-1
v_gene: TRBV27
len: 12
abundance: many
CDR3nt: TGTGCCAATTGCCCGAGGAACACTGAAGCTTTCTTT
CDR3aa: CANCPRNTEAFF

d_gene: TRBD1
j_gene: TRBJ1-5
v_gene: TRBV28
len: 15
abundance: many
CDR3nt: TGTGCCAGCAGCTGGGCAGGGGGTAGCAATCAGCCCCAGCATTTT
CDR3aa: CASSWAGGSNQPQHF

d_gene: TRBD2
j_gene: TRBJ2-3
v_gene: TRBV10-1
len: 14
abundance: few
CDR3nt: TGCGCCAGCAGTCCGGGACTAGTGACAGATACGCAGTATTTT
CDR3aa: CASSPGLVTDTQYF

d_gene: TRBD1
j_gene: TRBJ2-1
v_gene: TRBV19
len: 15
abundance: NA
CDR3nt: TGTGCCAGTAGTACAGGGACAGGAAAAATCACTGAGCAGTTCTTC
CDR3aa: CASSTGTGKITEQFF

d_gene: TRBD1
j_gene: TRBJ1-5
v_gene: TRBV24-1
len: 17
abundance: many
CDR3nt: TGTGCCACCGGGACAGGGGGATTGGAATATAGCAATCAGCCCCAGCATTTT
CDR3aa: CATGTGGLEYSNQPQHF

d_gene: NA
j_gene: TRBJ1-5
v_gene: TRBV10-1
len: 12
abundance: few
CDR3nt: TGCGCCAGCAGTACCGCGGGAAGGCCCCAGCATTTT
CDR3aa: CASSTAGRPQHF

d_gene: TRBD1
j_gene: TRBJ2-7
v_gene: TRBV25-1
len: 14
abundance: many
CDR3nt: TGTGCCAGCAGTAGTTGGGGACAGAGCTACGAGCAGTACTTC
CDR3aa: CASSSWGQSYEQYF

d_gene: NA
j_gene: TRBJ2-3
v_gene: TRBV5-5
len: 18
abundance: few
CDR3nt: TGTGCCAGCAGCTTGGCCCCCTTAGACAGCATTAGCACAGATACGCAGTATTTT
CDR3aa: CASSLAPLDSISTDTQYF

d_gene: NA
j_gene: TRBJ2-3
v_gene: TRBV20-1
len: 12
abundance: few
CDR3nt: TGCAGTGCTAGAGATAGGGCAGATACGCAGTATTTT
CDR3aa: CSARDRADTQYF

d_gene: NA
j_gene: TRBJ2-2
v_gene: TRBV5-1
len: 15
abundance: few
CDR3nt: TGCGCCAGCAGCTTGTGGACTATCAACACCGGGGAGCTGTTTTTT
CDR3aa: CASSLWTINTGELFF

d_gene: TRBD2
j_gene: TRBJ2-7
v_gene: TRBV20-1
len: 13
abundance: NA
CDR3nt: TGCAGTGCCCTAACCGCGGGACTAGACGAGCAGTACTTC
CDR3aa: CSALTAGLDEQYF

d_gene: NA
j_gene: TRBJ2-1
v_gene: TRBV2
len: 14
abundance: few
CDR3nt: TGTGCCAGCAGTGCAGACCCCCGGTACAATGAGCAGTTCTTC
CDR3aa: CASSADPRYNEQFF

d_gene: TRBD1
j_gene: TRBJ2-1
v_gene: TRBV6-4
len: 14
abundance: many
CDR3nt: TGTGCCAGCAGTCCGGGACAGGGGGCGGATGAGCAGTTCTTC
CDR3aa: CASSPGQGADEQFF

d_gene: NA
j_gene: TRBJ2-1
v_gene: TRBV7-8
len: 15
abundance: many
CDR3nt: TGTGCCAGCAGCTTAAGAATAGTGACCTACAATGAGCAGTTCTTC
CDR3aa: CASSLRIVTYNEQFF

d_gene: NA
j_gene: TRBJ1-6
v_gene: TRBV7-6
len: 18
abundance: few
CDR3nt: TGTGCCAGCAGCTTAGCGAGACAGGAGAGCTCCTATAATTCACCCCTCCACTTT
CDR3aa: CASSLARQESSYNSPLHF

d_gene: NA
j_gene: TRBJ1-6
v_gene: TRBV28
len: 15
abundance: few
CDR3nt: TGTGCCAGCAGTCTCGTTGCGGGGGGCAATTCACCCCTCCACTTT
CDR3aa: CASSLVAGGNSPLHF

d_gene: TRBD1
j_gene: TRBJ2-2
v_gene: TRBV24-1
len: 16
abundance: few
CDR3nt: TGTGCCACCAGTGATTTTGGAGACAGGGGGACCGGGGAGCTGTTTTTT
CDR3aa: CATSDFGDRGTGELFF

d_gene: TRBD2
j_gene: TRBJ2-2
v_gene: TRBV28
len: 18
abundance: NA
CDR3nt: TGTGCCTTCAGCCCAGGGGAAGCGGGGGGGCTAATCACCGGGGAGCTGTTTTTT
CDR3aa: CAFSPGEAGGLITGELFF

d_gene: NA
j_gene: TRBJ2-3
v_gene: TRBV5-5
len: 16
abundance: many
CDR3nt: TGTGCCAGCAGCCCCTTAGCAGGGGCTAGCACAGATACGCAGTATTTT
CDR3aa: CASSPLAGASTDTQYF

d_gene: NA
j_gene: TRBJ2-2
v_gene: TRBV10-3
len: 12
abundance: NA
CDR3nt: TGTGCCATCAGTTGGGGTACCGGGGAGCTGTTTTTT
CDR3aa: CAISWGTGELFF

d_gene: NA
j_gene: TRBJ2-7
v_gene: TRBV10-3
len: 13
abundance: few
CDR3nt: TGTGCCATCAGTCAGGGCCAGGGGTACGAGCAGTACTTC
CDR3aa: CAISQGQGYEQYF

d_gene: TRBD2
j_gene: TRBJ2-1
v_gene: TRBV15
len: 16
abundance: NA
CDR3nt: TGTGCCACCAGCAGAGATAGTACCCCTAGCGGGGGGGCGTTGTTCTTC
CDR3aa: CATSRDSTPSGGALFF

d_gene: NA
j_gene: TRBJ2-4
v_gene: TRBV28
len: 15
abundance: many
CDR3nt: TGTGCCAGCAGTTTAGATATTCTAGCCAAAAACATTCAGTACTTC
CDR3aa: CASSLDILAKNIQYF